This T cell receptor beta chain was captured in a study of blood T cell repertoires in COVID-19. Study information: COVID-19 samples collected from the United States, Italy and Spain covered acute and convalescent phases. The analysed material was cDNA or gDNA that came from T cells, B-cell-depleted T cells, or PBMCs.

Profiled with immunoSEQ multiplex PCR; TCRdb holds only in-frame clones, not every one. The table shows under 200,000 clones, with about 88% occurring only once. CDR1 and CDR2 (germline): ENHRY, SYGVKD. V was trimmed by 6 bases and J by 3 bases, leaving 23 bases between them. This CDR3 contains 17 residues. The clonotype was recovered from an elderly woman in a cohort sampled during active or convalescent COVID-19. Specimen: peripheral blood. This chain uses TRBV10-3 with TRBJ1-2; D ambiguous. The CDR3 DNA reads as TGTGCCATCAGAACGTCTACAGTAGCGGACTCCTACTATGGCTACACCTTC. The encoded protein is CAIRTSTVADSYYGYTF.